This record covers a single TCR beta chain. Its antigen remains unknown. The data were taken from a study of OX40 agonist ivuxolimab in advanced cancers. About the research overall: With ivuxolimab, an agonistic anti-OX40 (CD134) antibody, patients were treated.

There are 13 residues in the CDR3. V was trimmed by 1 base and J by 1 base, leaving 4 bases between them. Germline assignment: CDR1 LNHDA and CDR2 SQIVND (reference sequence). Findings and limits, study-wide: Compared with CD4+, CD8+ T cells on average had more expanded clones. A proportion of nonresponders additionally exhibited low normalized T-cell clonal expansion. The CD4+ and CD8+ T cells in the blood had expanded clonally by week 6 at 0.1 to 3.0 mg/kg.

Produced via immunoSEQ multiplex PCR; TCRdb's table is partial and in-frame only. The sample lists 67,000 or so clones, about 85% occurring once. The material was CD4+ or CD8+ T cells sorted from blood, obtained in a trial of the OX40 agonist ivuxolimab. V usage is TRBV19 and J usage is TRBJ1-1; D not resolved. The clonotype comes from an adult with an advanced solid tumor such as melanoma, head and neck, liver or kidney cancer. The CDR3: CASSIVRNTEAFF. The CDR3 coding sequence is TGTGCCAGTAGTATAGTAAGGAACACTGAAGCTTTCTTT.